This T cell receptor (beta chain) was captured in a study of T-cell reconstitution after alpha-beta-depleted transplantation in children. Unique molecular identifiers were used to barcode this TCRbeta library. TCRdb passed the PCR reads through MiXCR, listing each CDR3 protein once. Of hundreds of thousands of distinct CDR3 sequences listed, 15% to 20% were seen once; the top ten hold about 1.1%. The germline CDR1 and CDR2 sequences are DFQATT and SNEGSKA (reference sequence). The CDR3 has 12 residues. V lost 3 bases, J lost 4 bases, and 9 bases lay in between. This clonotype was found many times. Sample: PBMCs from the stem cell graft donor, taken from the stem cell graft. This receptor was taken from a human donor who donated a stem cell graft to a child with acute myeloid leukemia. This chain uses TRBV20-1 with TRBJ1-1; D is uncertain. Written as DNA, the CDR3 is TGCAGTGCTAGCCAAGGAGTCACTGAAGCTTTCTTT. Its protein product is CSASQGVTEAFF.